This T cell receptor (beta chain) emerged from a study of blood T cell repertoires in COVID-19. TCRdb's table, derived via immunoSEQ multiplex PCR, lists solely in-frame clones and lacks some. The profile covers under 300,000 clones, with 81% appearing a single time and around 2.9% taken by the ten largest. CDR3 length: 16 amino acids. CDR1 and CDR2 (germline): LGHNT, FRNRAP. The V end was cut by 7 bases, the J end by 4 bases, with 22 bases between. V usage is TRBV12-5 and J usage is TRBJ1-2; D perhaps matches TRBD1 (6 bases). Source material: peripheral blood. The TCR sequence derives from a woman in her sixties or seventies with active or convalescent COVID-19. The CDR3 protein is CASVQIGTGRFYGYTF. CDR3 nucleotides: TGTGCTAGTGTTCAAATCGGAACAGGGAGATTCTATGGCTACACCTTC.